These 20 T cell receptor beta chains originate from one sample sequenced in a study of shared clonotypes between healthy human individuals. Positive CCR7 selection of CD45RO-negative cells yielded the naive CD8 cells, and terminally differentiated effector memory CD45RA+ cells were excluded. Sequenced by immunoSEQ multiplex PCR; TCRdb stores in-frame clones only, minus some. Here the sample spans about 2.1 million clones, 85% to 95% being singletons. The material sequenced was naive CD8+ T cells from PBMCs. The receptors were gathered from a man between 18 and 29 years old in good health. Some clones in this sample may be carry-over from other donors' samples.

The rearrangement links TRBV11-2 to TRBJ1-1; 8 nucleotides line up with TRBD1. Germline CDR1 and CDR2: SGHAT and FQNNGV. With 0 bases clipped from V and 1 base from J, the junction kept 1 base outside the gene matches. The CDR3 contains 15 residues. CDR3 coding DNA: TGTGCCAGCAGCTTAGATACAGGGGGGAACACTGAAGCTTTCTTT. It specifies CASSLDTGGNTEAFF. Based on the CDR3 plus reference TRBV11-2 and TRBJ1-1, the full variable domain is EAGVAQSPRYKIIEKRQSVAFWCNPISGHATLYWYQQILGQGPKLLIQFQNNGVVDDSQLPKDRFSAERLKGVDSTLKIQPAKLEDSAVYLCASSLDTGGNTEAFFGQGTRLTVV.

The CDR3 sequence is CASSEGLAVPTGELFF. The CDR3 DNA sequence: TGTGCCAGCAGCGAGGGACTAGCGGTTCCCACCGGGGAGCTGTTTTTT. The chain couples TRBV9 to TRBJ2-2; 11 positions agree with TRBD2. Germline trimming cut 3 bases from V and 4 bases from J; bases unmatched to any gene: 5. The CDR3 has 16 residues. From germline, CDR1 is SGDLS and CDR2 YYNGEE.

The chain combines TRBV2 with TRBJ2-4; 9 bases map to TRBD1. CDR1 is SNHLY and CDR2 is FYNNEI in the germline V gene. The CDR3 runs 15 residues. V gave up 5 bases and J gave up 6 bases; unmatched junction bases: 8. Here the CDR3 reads CASSRQGERRNIQYF. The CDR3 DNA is TGTGCCAGCAGTCGACAGGGGGAGCGCAGAAACATTCAGTACTTC.

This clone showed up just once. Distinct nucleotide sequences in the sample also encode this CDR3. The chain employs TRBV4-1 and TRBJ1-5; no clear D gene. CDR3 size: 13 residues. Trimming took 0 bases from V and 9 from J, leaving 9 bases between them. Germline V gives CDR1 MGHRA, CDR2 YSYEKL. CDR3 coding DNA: TGCGCCAGCAGCCAAGAAGGGTATGGGCCCCAGCATTTT. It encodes CASSQEGYGPQHF.

CDR3 sequence: CASGNRRDRGTYEQYF. The CDR3 region has the DNA TGTGCCAGCGGAAACCGCCGGGACAGGGGAACCTACGAGCAGTACTTC. This chain joins TRBV5-8 and TRBJ2-7; TRBD1 aligns across 10 bases. In germline, CDR1 is SGHTS, CDR2 YDEGEE. The CDR3 contains 16 residues. V shed 7 bases, J shed 2 bases, and the junction held 12 bases outside the gene matches.

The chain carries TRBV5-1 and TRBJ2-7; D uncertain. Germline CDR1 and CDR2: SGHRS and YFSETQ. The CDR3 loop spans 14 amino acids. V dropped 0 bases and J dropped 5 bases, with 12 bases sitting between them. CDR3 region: CASSLEVPADEQYF. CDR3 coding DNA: TGCGCCAGCAGCTTGGAGGTCCCCGCTGACGAGCAGTACTTC.

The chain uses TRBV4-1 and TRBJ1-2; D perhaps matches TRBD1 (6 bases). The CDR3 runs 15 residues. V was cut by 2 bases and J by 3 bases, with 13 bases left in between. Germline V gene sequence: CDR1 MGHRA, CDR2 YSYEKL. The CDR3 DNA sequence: TGCGCCAGCAGCCAAATTGGGGGCTTGGACTATGGCTACACCTTC. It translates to CASSQIGGLDYGYTF.

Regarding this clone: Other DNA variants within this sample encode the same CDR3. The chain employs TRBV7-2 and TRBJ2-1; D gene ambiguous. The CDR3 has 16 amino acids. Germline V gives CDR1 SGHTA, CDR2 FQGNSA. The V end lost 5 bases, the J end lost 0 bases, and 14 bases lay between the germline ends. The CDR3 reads CASSLRSGSSYNEQFF. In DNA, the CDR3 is TGTGCCAGCAGCCTGAGGAGTGGAAGCTCCTACAATGAGCAGTTCTTC.

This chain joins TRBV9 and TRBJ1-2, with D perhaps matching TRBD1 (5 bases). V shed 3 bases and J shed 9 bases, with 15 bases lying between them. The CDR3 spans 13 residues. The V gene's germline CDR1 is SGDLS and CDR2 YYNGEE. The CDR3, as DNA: TGTGCCAGCAGCGCCCCCGGGACTCGGAGCTACACCTTC. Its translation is CASSAPGTRSYTF. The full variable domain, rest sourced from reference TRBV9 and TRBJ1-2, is DSGVTQTPKHLITATGQRVTLRCSPRSGDLSVYWYQQSLDQGLQFLIQYYNGEERAKGNILERFSAQQFPDLHSELNLSSLELGDSALYFCASSAPGTRSYTFGSGTRLTVV.

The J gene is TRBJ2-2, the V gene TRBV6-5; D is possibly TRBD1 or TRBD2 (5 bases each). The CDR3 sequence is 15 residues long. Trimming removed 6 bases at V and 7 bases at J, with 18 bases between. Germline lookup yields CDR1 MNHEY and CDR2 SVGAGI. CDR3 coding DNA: TGTGCCAGCAGCTACCGGGACCCGACGGGCGGGGAGCTGTTTTTT. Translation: CASSYRDPTGGELFF.

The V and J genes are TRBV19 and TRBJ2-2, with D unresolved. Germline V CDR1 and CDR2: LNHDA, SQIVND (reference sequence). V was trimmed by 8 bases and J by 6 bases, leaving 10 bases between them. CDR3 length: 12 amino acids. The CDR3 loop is CASGPRAGELFF. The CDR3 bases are TGTGCCAGTGGGCCTCGGGCCGGGGAGCTGTTTTTT.

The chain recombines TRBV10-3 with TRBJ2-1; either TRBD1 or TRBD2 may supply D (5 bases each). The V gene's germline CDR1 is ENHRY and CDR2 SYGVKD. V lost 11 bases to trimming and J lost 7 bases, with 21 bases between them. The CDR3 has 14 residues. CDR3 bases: TGTGCCGCGTCGGCAGGGACCACGTTTAATGAGCAGTTCTTC. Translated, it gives CAASAGTTFNEQFF.

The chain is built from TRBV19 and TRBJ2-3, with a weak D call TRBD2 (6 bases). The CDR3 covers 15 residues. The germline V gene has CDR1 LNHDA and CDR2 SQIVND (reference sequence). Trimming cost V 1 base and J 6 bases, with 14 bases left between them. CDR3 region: CASSIAGVLGDTQYF. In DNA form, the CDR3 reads TGTGCCAGTAGTATAGCGGGGGTATTAGGGGATACGCAGTATTTT.

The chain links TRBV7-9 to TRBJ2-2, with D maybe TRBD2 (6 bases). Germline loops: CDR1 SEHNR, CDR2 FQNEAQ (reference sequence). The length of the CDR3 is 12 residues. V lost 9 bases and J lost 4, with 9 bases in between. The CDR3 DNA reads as TGTGCCAGTGGGGGGTCCACCGGGGAGCTGTTTTTT. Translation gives CASGGSTGELFF.

The CDR3 DNA reads TGTGCCAGCAGTTTAAGTCCCGGGACAGGGGCCGCCAAGCAGTACTTC. This gives the protein CASSLSPGTGAAKQYF. The J gene is TRBJ2-7, the V gene TRBV27; 10 bases are a match to TRBD1. Losses at the gene ends were 2 bases for V and 8 bases for J; bases not matched to a gene: 12. The germline gives CDR1 MNHEY, CDR2 SMNVEV (reference sequence). CDR3 size: 16 residues.

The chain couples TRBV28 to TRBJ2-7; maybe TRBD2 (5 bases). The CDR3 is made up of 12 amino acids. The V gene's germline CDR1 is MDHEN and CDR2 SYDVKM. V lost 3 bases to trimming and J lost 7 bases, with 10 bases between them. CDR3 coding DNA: TGTGCCAGCAGTTTTAGCGTGGAGGAGCAGTACTTC. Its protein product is CASSFSVEEQYF.

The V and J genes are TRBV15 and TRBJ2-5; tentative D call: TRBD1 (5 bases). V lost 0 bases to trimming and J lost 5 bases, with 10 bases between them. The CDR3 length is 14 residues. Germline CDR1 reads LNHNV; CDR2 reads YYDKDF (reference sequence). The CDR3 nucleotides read TGTGCCACCAGCAGAGATGCAGGGCCCGAGACCCAGTACTTC. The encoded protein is CATSRDAGPETQYF.

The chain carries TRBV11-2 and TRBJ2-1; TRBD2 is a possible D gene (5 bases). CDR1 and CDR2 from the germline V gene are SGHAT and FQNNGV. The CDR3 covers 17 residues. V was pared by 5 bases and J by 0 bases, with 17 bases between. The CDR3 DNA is TGTGCCAGCAGCCCGGACCAGGACGGGGTCTCCTACAATGAGCAGTTCTTC. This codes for CASSPDQDGVSYNEQFF.

CDR3 loop: CASQYRRAAQETQYF. CDR3 coding DNA: TGCGCCAGCCAATATCGAAGGGCAGCCCAAGAGACCCAGTACTTC. The chain combines TRBV5-1 with TRBJ2-5; no clear D gene. V was cut by 7 bases and J by 1 base, with 17 bases left in between. This CDR3 spans 15 amino acids. Germline V CDR1 and CDR2: SGHRS, YFSETQ. The full variable domain, completed using reference TRBV5-1 and TRBJ2-5, is KAGVTQTPRYLIKTRGQQVTLSCSPISGHRSVSWYQQTPGQGLQFLFEYFSETQRNKGNFPGRFSGRQFSNSRSEMNVSTLELGDSALYLCASQYRRAAQETQYFGPGTRLLVL.

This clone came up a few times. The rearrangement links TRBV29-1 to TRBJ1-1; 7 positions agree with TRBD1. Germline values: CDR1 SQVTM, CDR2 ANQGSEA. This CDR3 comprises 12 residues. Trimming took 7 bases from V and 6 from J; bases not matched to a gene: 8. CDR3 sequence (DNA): TGCAGCGCCACGACAGGGAGTCCTGAAGCTTTCTTT. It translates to CSATTGSPEAFF.